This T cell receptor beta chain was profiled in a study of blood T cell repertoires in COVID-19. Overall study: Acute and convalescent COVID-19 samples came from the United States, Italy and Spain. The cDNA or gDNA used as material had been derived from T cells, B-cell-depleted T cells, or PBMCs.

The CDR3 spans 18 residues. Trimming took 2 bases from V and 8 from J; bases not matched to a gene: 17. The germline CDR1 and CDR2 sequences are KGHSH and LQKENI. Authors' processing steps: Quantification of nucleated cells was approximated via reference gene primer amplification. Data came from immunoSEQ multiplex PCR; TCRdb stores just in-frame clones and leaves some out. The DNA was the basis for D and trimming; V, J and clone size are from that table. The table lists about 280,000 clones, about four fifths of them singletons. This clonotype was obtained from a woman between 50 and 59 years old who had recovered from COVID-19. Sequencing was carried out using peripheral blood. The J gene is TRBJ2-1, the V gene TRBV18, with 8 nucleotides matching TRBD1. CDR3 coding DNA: TGTGCCAGCTCACCAGATAGGACAGGGTCAGGTCGGGTGGATGAGCAGTTCTTC. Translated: CASSPDRTGSGRVDEQFF.